This T cell receptor beta chain stems from a study of persistence of HIV-infected CD4 T cells. Turning to the study itself: Suppressive ART had lasted a median of approximately 8 years.

Cells were stimulated nonspecifically with anti-CD3/anti-CD28 magnetic beads. CD4+ T cells upregulating both CD40 ligand and CD69 were sorted as responding cells. Before stimulation, PBMCs underwent CD8+ T cell depletion. An approximately 17-hour stimulation of CD8-depleted PBMCs used anti-CD28/CD49d costimulation, CD40-blocking antibody and enfuvirtide. This was the immunoSEQ version 4 assay in survey mode. Genomic DNA was diluted to roughly 9.4 ng/uL, up to 1 ug per sample. Libraries were prepared by immunoSEQ multiplex PCR; TCRdb keeps only in-frame clonotypes and omits some of them. The repertoire holds 35,000 to 50,000 clones, approximately 88% seen once, with 1% in the top ten. Concerning this clone: Its antigen remains unknown.

This CDR3 comprises 13 residues. Germline loops: CDR1 MNHNY, CDR2 SVGAGI (reference sequence). The V and J ends lost 2 bases and 8 bases respectively, with 7 bases between them. The clonotype originates from an adult man with HIV who was CMV-seropositive. The rearrangement joins TRBV6-6 to TRBJ1-6; D gene unclear. The sequences come from CD4+ T cells sorted from PBMCs after 18-hour stimulation, collected from a patient who received antiretroviral therapy. CDR3: CASSYGGDSPLHF. The CDR3 DNA follows: TGTGCCAGCAGTTACGGTGGGGATTCACCCCTCCACTTT.